This entry lists 15 T cell receptor beta chains sequenced from one sample in a study of spatial heterogeneity in lung cancer. As to time point: sample taken at primary tumor resection. These receptors lack a known antigen. TCRdb recomputed calls from the 5' RACE reads with MiXCR, one row per CDR3 protein. The sample has about 10,000 distinct CDR3 sequences, around 6% seen once. General study points: It was found that expanded intratumoral alpha and beta TCR counts tracked tumor mutation counts.

The sequences come from lung tumor tissue, collected at surgery. The receptors come from a male donor with early-stage non-small cell lung cancer.

This clonotype was seen at least ten times. J is TRBJ2-1 and V is TRBV6-6; 7 bases are a match to TRBD1. The CDR3 is 16 residues long. Looked up from germline, CDR1 is MNHNY and CDR2 is SVGAGI (reference sequence). V lost 3 bases to trimming and J lost 6 bases; unmatched junction nucleotides: 11. This chain's CDR3 is CASSYATGSFRNEQFF. Here the CDR3 DNA reads TGTGCCAGCAGTTATGCGACAGGGAGTTTTCGCAATGAGCAGTTCTTC.

At least ten counts were recorded for this clonotype. The chain uses TRBV27 and TRBJ1-6, with a possible D match to TRBD1 (6 bases). Between the trimmed V and J ends, which lost 6 bases and 4 bases, there was a span of 13 bases. From germline, CDR1 is MNHEY and CDR2 SMNVEV (reference sequence). CDR3 length equals 15 residues. The CDR3 nucleotides are TGTGCCAGCAGCCGACAGGCGTCATATAATTCACCCCTCCACTTT. This sequence encodes CASSRQASYNSPLHF.

This clonotype is classed as medium-sized. The J gene is TRBJ1-5, the V gene TRBV28, with 8 bases aligning to TRBD1. J lost 16 bases, V lost 5 bases, and 13 bases had no gene match. Per germline, CDR1 MDHEN and CDR2 SYDVKM. The CDR3 totals 13 residues. CDR3 sequence reads: CASSGQGRGIVHF. The CDR3 nucleotides read TGTGCCAGCAGTGGACAGGGCAGGGGGATCGTACATTTT.

By share of the sample, this clonotype is medium-sized. The CDR3 protein is CATRQGNSPLHF. CDR3 in DNA: TGTGCCACACGACAGGGGAATTCACCCCTCCACTTT. The V call is TRBV12-3 or TRBV12-4, the J call TRBJ1-6; 8 bases match TRBD1. The ends lost 10 bases at V and 7 bases at J; junction bases unmatched: 3. CDR3 length equals 12 residues.

The table lists this clonotype with a few counts. The rearrangement links TRBV2 to TRBJ2-7; D unclear. Deletions cut 3 bases from V and 3 bases from J, with 9 bases between. Germline V gene lookup returns CDR1 SNHLY and CDR2 FYNNEI. CDR3 length: 13 residues. DNA of the CDR3: TGTGCCAGCAGTGACCGACTGGACTACGAGCAGTACTTC. This encodes CASSDRLDYEQYF.

In this sample, this clonotype turned up many times. The chain joins TRBV6-1 to TRBJ1-1, with D unclear. The germline V gene has CDR1 MNHNS and CDR2 SASEGT. The CDR3 length is 13 residues. Trimming pared 3 bases from V and 2 bases from J, leaving 7 bases between. CDR3 residues: CASSDGRNTEAFF. In nucleotides, the CDR3 is TGTGCCAGCAGTGACGGCAGAAACACTGAAGCTTTCTTT.

A word on this clonotype: At one boundary the junction diverges from the germline segment, which might be a read error. This chain joins TRBV24-1 and TRBJ1-1; D is possibly TRBD1 (6 bases). The germline gives CDR1 KGHDR, CDR2 SFDVKD. The CDR3 covers 13 residues. CDR3 sequence: CTTSARGYTEAFF. The CDR3 region has the DNA TGTACCACTAGCGCTAGGGGGTACACTGAAGCTTTCTTT.

This clonotype was counted many times. The chain employs TRBV3-1 and TRBJ1-1; D is undetermined. The CDR3 is made up of 12 amino acids. Deletions cut 3 bases from V and 8 bases from J, with 10 bases between. CDR1 and CDR2 (germline): LGHDT, YNNKEL (reference sequence). CDR3 sequence: CASSQGSREAFF. The DNA for the CDR3 is TGTGCCAGCAGCCAGGGTTCCCGCGAAGCTTTCTTT.

This clonotype was seen repeatedly, ten times or more. This chain connects TRBV5-4 to TRBJ1-2; 10 positions match TRBD1. The V and J ends lost 4 bases and 5 bases, in that order; junction bases with no gene match: 8. The germline gives CDR1 SGHNT, CDR2 YYREEE (reference sequence). There are 15 residues in the CDR3. CDR3 in DNA: TGTGCCAGCAGCCCTGAGGGGGACAGGGGTTATGGCTACACCTTC. This sequence encodes CASSPEGDRGYGYTF.

This clonotype has a count of ten or more. The J gene is TRBJ2-7, the V gene TRBV20-1; 9 bases fit TRBD2. The junction had 8 bases not matched to a gene; V was cut back by 1 base and J by 4 bases. This CDR3 region has 15 residues. Germline V CDR1 and CDR2: DFQATT, SNEGSKA (reference sequence). The CDR3, as DNA: TGCAGTGCTAGAGGGGCGGGAGGGGCCTCTTACGAGCAGTACTTC. Amino acid sequence: CSARGAGGASYEQYF.

Judged by abundance, this clonotype is medium-sized. The chain combines TRBV20-1 with TRBJ1-4, with D uncertain. The CDR3 loop spans 11 amino acids. Germline V gives CDR1 DFQATT, CDR2 SNEGSKA (reference sequence). Trimming removed 1 base at V and 3 bases at J, with 0 bases between. This CDR3 is CSARANEKLFF. In DNA form, the CDR3 reads TGCAGTGCTAGAGCTAATGAAAAACTGTTTTTT.

This clonotype was observed at least ten times. V gene TRBV3-1 combines with J gene TRBJ1-2; 9 bases agree with TRBD1. V lost 4 bases and J lost 4; bases outside the gene matches: 10. Germline V gene sequence: CDR1 LGHDT, CDR2 YNNKEL (reference sequence). This CDR3 has 16 amino acids. The DNA of the CDR3 is TGTGCCAGCAGCCCCAGGAGGGGACAGGGAGTCTATGGCTACACCTTC. Residues: CASSPRRGQGVYGYTF.

This clonotype was observed at least ten times. The rearrangement links TRBV3-1 to TRBJ2-7, with unresolved D. Trimming cost V 4 bases and J 3 bases, with 10 bases left between them. The CDR3 totals 13 residues. Germline CDR1 reads LGHDT; CDR2 reads YNNKEL (reference sequence). The chain's CDR3 is CASSLSVFYEQYF. The DNA of the CDR3 is TGTGCCAGCAGCCTAAGCGTCTTCTACGAGCAGTACTTC.

This clonotype was detected ten times or more. The rearrangement uses TRBV7-2 and TRBJ1-6; the D gene is possibly TRBD1 (6 bases). The germline CDR1 and CDR2 sequences are SGHTA and FQGNSA. The V end lost 5 bases, the J end lost 6 bases, and 8 bases lay between the germline ends. The CDR3 has 13 residues. In DNA form, the CDR3 reads TGTGCCAGCAGCCCACAGGGTAATTCACCCCTCCACTTT. Translating it yields CASSPQGNSPLHF.

V gene TRBV12-5 combines with J gene TRBJ1-1; unclear D gene. This CDR3 comprises 13 residues. V was shortened by 3 bases and J by 5 bases, with 10 bases between the two germline ends. Germline assignment: CDR1 LGHNT and CDR2 FRNRAP. The DNA of the CDR3 is TGTGCTAGTGGTTTATTAACTGGGACTGAAGCTTTCTTT. This codes for CASGLLTGTEAFF.